This passage covers 23 T cell receptor beta chains from one sample sequenced in a study of CD8+ T cells in alopecia areata (dated by TCRdb to 2016 to 2018). Interpreted using the paper, the time point label stands for: baseline before oral tofacitinib. The library was obtained by the immunoSEQ multiplex PCR assay. To provide template for TCR sequencing, every sample had RNA extracted and reverse transcribed into cDNA. The table was pulled from immuneACCESS by TCRdb, which kept in-frame rearrangements only. Such tables lose some clones; where checked, under half of the loss comes from unresolved V genes, and the rest has no known cause. The sample has about 150,000 clones on record, more than 75% of them singletons. Approximately 16% of the sample lies in the top ten. The specimen comprised CD8+ T cells sorted from blood, sampled at week 0. The receptors were gathered from a human donor with alopecia areata.

This clone has just one count. This chain connects TRBV5-4 to TRBJ2-1, with 9 bases matching TRBD2. V trimming: 4 bases; J trimming: 6 bases; junction bases outside the gene matches: 14. The CDR3 is 17 residues long. CDR1 and CDR2 from the germline V gene are SGHNT and YYREEE (reference sequence). CDR3 loop: CASSVGSRGGAFNEQFF. As DNA, the CDR3 is TGTGCCAGCAGCGTTGGGTCTCGCGGGGGGGCGTTCAATGAGCAGTTCTTC.

The gene calls are TRBV7-9 and TRBJ2-7, with a weak D call TRBD1 (5 bases). Germline V CDR1 and CDR2: SEHNR, FQNEAQ (reference sequence). The length of the CDR3 is 15 residues. Trimming removed 2 bases at V and 4 bases at J, with 15 bases between. The DNA of the CDR3 is TGTGCCAGCAGCTTACCCCTCGACAGTTGGTACGAGCAGTACTTC. This gives the protein CASSLPLDSWYEQYF. The complete variable domain, with remaining parts taken from reference TRBV7-9 and TRBJ2-7, reads DTGVSQNPRHKITKRGQNVTFRCDPISEHNRLYWYRQTLGQGPEFLTYFQNEAQLEKSRLLSDRFSAERPKGSFSTLEIQRTEQGDSAMYLCASSLPLDSWYEQYFGPGTRLTVT.

This rearrangement joins TRBV30 to TRBJ1-2; 7 bases agree with TRBD1. The CDR3 covers 13 residues. From germline, CDR1 is GTSNPN and CDR2 SVGIG (reference sequence). V shed 7 bases, J shed 2 bases, and the junction held 7 bases outside the gene matches. The CDR3 sequence is CAYLGQANYGYTF. As DNA, the CDR3 is TGTGCCTACTTAGGACAGGCAAACTATGGCTACACCTTC.

The gene calls are TRBV5-1 and TRBJ2-1, with D perhaps TRBD2 (6 bases). Per the germline V gene, CDR1 is SGHRS and CDR2 is YFSETQ. The length of the CDR3 is 16 residues. Trimming removed 4 bases at V and 2 bases at J, with 16 bases between. In nucleotides, the CDR3 is TGCGCCAGCAGCCCGCCTCCCGGGAGCACCTACAATGAGCAGTTCTTC. Amino acid sequence: CASSPPPGSTYNEQFF.

The chain is built from TRBV11-1 and TRBJ2-2; either TRBD1 or TRBD2 may supply D (5 bases each). CDR3 length: 15 amino acids. V lost 4 bases to trimming and J lost 1 base, with 10 bases between them. Germline CDR1 and CDR2: SGHAT and FQDESV (reference sequence). As DNA, the CDR3 is TGTGCCAGCAGCTGGTCGAGGGGGAACACCGGGGAGCTGTTTTTT. Amino acid sequence: CASSWSRGNTGELFF.

This sequence joins TRBV29-1 and TRBJ2-6; D call uncertain. The CDR3 consists of 15 residues. V lost 7 bases, J lost 0 bases, and 13 bases lay in between. Germline V gene data show CDR1 as SQVTM and CDR2 as ANQGSEA. The CDR3 region has the DNA TGCAGCGCAACGATCCGAATCTCTGGGGCCAACGTCCTGACTTTC. Translating it yields CSATIRISGANVLTF. The variable domain in full, with the rest retrieved from reference TRBV29-1 and TRBJ2-6, is SAVISQKPSRDICQRGTSLTIQCQVDSQVTMMFWYRQQPGQSLTLIATANQGSEATYESGFVIDKFPISRPNLTFSTLTVSNMSPEDSSIYLCSATIRISGANVLTFGAGSRLTVL.

Notes on this clone: Different DNA sequences within this sample yield the same CDR3. V is TRBV5-1 and J is TRBJ2-7, with D possibly TRBD2 on 5 matching bases. The V gene lost 2 bases and the J gene lost 0 bases, with 9 bases spanning the gap. The CDR3 has 14 residues. Germline-derived CDR1 and CDR2 are SGHRS and YFSETQ. The CDR3: CASSLGSSSYEQYF. For the CDR3, the DNA is TGCGCCAGCAGCTTAGGGAGTAGCTCCTACGAGCAGTACTTC.

This clone has a handful of counts. The J gene is TRBJ2-7, the V gene TRBV7-3; no clear D gene. CDR1 and CDR2 (germline): SGHTA, FQGTGA. Trimming took 1 base from V and 5 from J, leaving 12 bases between them. The CDR3 contains 14 residues. In DNA form, the CDR3 reads TGTGCCAGCAGCTTAAGCTCCTCCCTGGACGAGCAGTACTTC. Amino acids: CASSLSSSLDEQYF.

The chain combines TRBV4-2 with TRBJ2-3; TRBD2 matches 7 bases. Trimming took 7 bases from V and 5 from J; bases not matched to a gene: 6. Germline V gives CDR1 LGHNA, CDR2 YNFKEQ. The CDR3 sequence is 13 residues long. The CDR3 sequence: CASKGGDRDTQYF. Here the CDR3 DNA reads TGTGCCAGCAAGGGAGGGGATCGAGATACGCAGTATTTT.

A remark on this clone: The same CDR3 arises from other DNA sequences in this sample as well. This chain connects TRBV27 to TRBJ2-7; D uncertain. This CDR3 region has 11 residues. Germline values: CDR1 MNHEY, CDR2 SMNVEV (reference sequence). The ends were cut back, 3 bases at V and 3 bases at J, with 3 bases in the middle. This CDR3 reads CASSFGYEQYF. The CDR3 DNA reads TGTGCCAGCAGTTTTGGCTACGAGCAGTACTTC.

The chain carries TRBV7-8 and TRBJ1-5; the D gene is possibly TRBD1 (6 bases). Trimming left V 5 bases short and J 0 bases short, with 20 bases between. The CDR3 spans 18 residues. Germline CDR1 is SGHVS and CDR2 is FQNEAQ. CDR3 coding DNA: TGTGCCAGCAGCCCGGGGACGGGGGACATGTCTAGCAATCAGCCCCAGCATTTT. This sequence encodes CASSPGTGDMSSNQPQHF.

The chain recombines TRBV7-9 with TRBJ2-5; 13 nucleotides agree with TRBD2. Germline trimming cut 4 bases from V and 1 base from J; bases unmatched to any gene: 6. This CDR3 is built from 17 residues. Germline loops: CDR1 SEHNR, CDR2 FQNEAQ (reference sequence). The CDR3 sequence: CASSSGTSGTIQETQYF. CDR3 bases: TGTGCCAGCAGCTCCGGGACTAGCGGGACCATCCAAGAGACCCAGTACTTC.

V and J are TRBV27 and TRBJ2-5; unclear D gene. The length of the CDR3 is 12 residues. Germline V lookup: CDR1 MNHEY, CDR2 SMNVEV (reference sequence). Trimming stripped 3 bases from V and 5 bases from J, with 7 bases between. This CDR3 is CASSFDRETQYF. Written as DNA, the CDR3 is TGTGCCAGCAGTTTTGATCGCGAGACCCAGTACTTC.

The chain carries TRBV7-2 and TRBJ2-7, with TRBD1 matching over 9 bases. The CDR3 has 18 residues. Trimming cost V 1 base and J 4 bases; bases outside gene matches: 14. Germline V gene sequence: CDR1 SGHTA, CDR2 FQGNSA. CDR3 nucleotides: TGTGCCAGCAGCTTAGACGTGCGCAGGGACAGGGAAAGGTACGAGCAGTACTTC. Its protein is CASSLDVRRDRERYEQYF.

The chain joins TRBV4-1 to TRBJ2-1; TRBD2 aligns across 8 bases. CDR3 length: 17 residues. Germline CDR1 MGHRA, CDR2 YSYEKL. The J segment lost 2 bases and the V segment lost 0 bases, leaving 6 bases of the junction unmatched. Here the CDR3 DNA reads TGCGCCAGCAGCCAAGAAGGGGTCGGGAGGGCCTACAATGAGCAGTTCTTC. Translated: CASSQEGVGRAYNEQFF.

J is TRBJ1-1 and V is TRBV2; 10 bases map to TRBD1. CDR3 size: 10 residues. Per the germline V gene, CDR1 is SNHLY and CDR2 is FYNNEI. J was trimmed by 12 bases and V by 6 bases; bases with no gene match: 1. CDR3 amino acids: CASRGQGPFF. CDR3 bases: TGTGCCAGCAGGGGACAGGGGCCTTTCTTT.

V usage is TRBV4-1 and J usage is TRBJ2-7, with D uncertain. In germline, CDR1 is MGHRA, CDR2 YSYEKL. Trimming removed 0 bases at V and 5 bases at J, with 17 bases between. CDR3 size: 16 residues. The CDR3 spells CASSQDRSRPDNEQYF. In DNA, the CDR3 is TGCGCCAGCAGCCAAGATCGGTCCCGCCCCGACAACGAGCAGTACTTC.

V usage is TRBV9 and J usage is TRBJ1-3, with D uncertain. Germline V gene lookup returns CDR1 SGDLS and CDR2 YYNGEE. V dropped 0 bases and J dropped 4 bases, with 11 bases sitting between them. There are 15 residues in the CDR3. CDR3 amino acids: CASSVDGVLGNTIYF. CDR3 sequence (DNA): TGTGCCAGCAGCGTAGACGGGGTACTCGGAAACACCATATATTTT.

This chain joins TRBV10-1 and TRBJ2-1, with D possibly TRBD2 on 5 matching bases. Germline V gives CDR1 WNHNN, CDR2 SYGVQD (reference sequence). V shed 3 bases and J shed 2 bases, with 11 bases lying between them. The CDR3 has 15 amino acids. DNA for the CDR3: TGCGCCAGCAGTGACGGCAGCGGTGCCTACAATGAGCAGTTCTTC. Amino acid sequence: CASSDGSGAYNEQFF.

The chain carries TRBV15 and TRBJ1-5; no reliable D call. The CDR3 runs to 17 residues. CDR1 and CDR2 from the germline V gene are LNHNV and YYDKDF (reference sequence). The germline V and J ends were trimmed by 0 bases and 6 bases, with 18 bases remaining between them. CDR3 in amino acids: CATSRDLQRGISQPQHF. The CDR3 DNA reads as TGTGCCACCAGCAGAGATCTACAACGGGGTATTAGTCAGCCCCAGCATTTT.

V gene TRBV6-5 combines with J gene TRBJ1-4; D is perhaps TRBD1 (6 bases). CDR3 length: 13 residues. Deletions cut 11 bases from V and 7 bases from J, with 17 bases between. Germline CDR1 is MNHEY and CDR2 is SVGAGI. Here the CDR3 reads CADPPDSFEKLFF. DNA of the CDR3: TGTGCCGACCCGCCGGACAGCTTTGAAAAACTGTTTTTT.

In its sample, this clone was seen once. The chain employs TRBV6-5 and TRBJ2-7; unclear D gene. The germline CDR1 and CDR2 sequences are MNHEY and SVGAGI. This CDR3 spans 12 amino acids. Trimming removed 0 bases at V and 0 bases at J, with 0 bases between. The CDR3 coding sequence is TGTGCCAGCAGTTACTCCTCCTACGAGCAGTACTTC. It codes for CASSYSSYEQYF.

This chain uses TRBV19 with TRBJ1-1; TRBD1 is a possible D gene (6 bases). CDR1 LNHDA and CDR2 SQIVND come from the germline V gene (reference sequence). V shed 6 bases and J shed 3 bases, with 17 bases lying between them. The CDR3 totals 15 residues. The CDR3 protein is CASRDLQGYDTEAFF. The CDR3 region has the DNA TGTGCCAGTAGGGACCTACAGGGTTACGACACTGAAGCTTTCTTT. The full variable domain, completed using reference TRBV19 and TRBJ1-1, is DGGITQSPKYLFRKEGQNVTLSCEQNLNHDAMYWYRQDPGQGLRLIYYSQIVNDFQKGDIAEGYSVSREKKESFPLTVTSAQKNPTAFYLCASRDLQGYDTEAFFGQGTRLTVV.